Described below is a single TCR beta chain sequence and its context. Its specificity is not known. Sequenced by immunoSEQ multiplex PCR; TCRdb stores in-frame clones only, minus some. The data show about 140,000 clones, approximately 93% seen once. This sample was included in a study of T cell responses to AZD1222 COVID-19 vaccine. Points from the study as a whole: Spike-specific TCRs gained breadth and depth after people received two AZD1222 doses.

V lost 2 bases and J 0 bases, leaving 11 bases between the germline ends. Germline V gene sequence: CDR1 ENHRY, CDR2 SYGVKD. This CDR3 is 15 amino acids long. The source was peripheral blood, collected after recovery from COVID-19. V usage is TRBV10-3 and J usage is TRBJ2-7; a possible D gene is TRBD2 (6 bases). This sequence was found in an adult who had recovered from COVID-19. This chain's CDR3 is CAISEGREGSYEQYF. The CDR3 DNA reads TGTGCCATCAGTGAGGGGCGGGAAGGCTCCTACGAGCAGTACTTC.